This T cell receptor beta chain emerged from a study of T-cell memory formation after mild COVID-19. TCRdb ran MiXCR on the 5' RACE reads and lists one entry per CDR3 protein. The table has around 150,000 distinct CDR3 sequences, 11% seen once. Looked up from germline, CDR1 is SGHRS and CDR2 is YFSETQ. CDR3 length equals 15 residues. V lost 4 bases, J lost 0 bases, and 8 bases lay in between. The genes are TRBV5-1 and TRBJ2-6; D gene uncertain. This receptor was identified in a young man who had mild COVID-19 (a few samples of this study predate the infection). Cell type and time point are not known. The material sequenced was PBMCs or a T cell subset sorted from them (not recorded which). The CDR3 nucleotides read TGCGCCAGCAGCCACACAGCCTCTGGGGCCAACGTCCTGACTTTC. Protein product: CASSHTASGANVLTF.